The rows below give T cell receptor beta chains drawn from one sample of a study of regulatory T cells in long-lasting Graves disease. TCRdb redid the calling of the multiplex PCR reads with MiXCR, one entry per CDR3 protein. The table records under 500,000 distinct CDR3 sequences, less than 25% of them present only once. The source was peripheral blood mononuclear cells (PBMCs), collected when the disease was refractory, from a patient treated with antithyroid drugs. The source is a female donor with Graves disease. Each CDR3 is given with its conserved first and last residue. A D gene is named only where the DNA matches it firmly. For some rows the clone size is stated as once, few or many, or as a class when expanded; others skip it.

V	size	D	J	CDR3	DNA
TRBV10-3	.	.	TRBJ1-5	CAISGEENQPQHF	TGTGCCATCAGTGGAGAAGAGAATCAGCCCCAGCATTTT
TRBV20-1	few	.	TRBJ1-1	CSARGRREGMNTEAFF	TGCAGTGCTAGAGGTCGCCGGGAGGGGATGAACACTGAAGCTTTCTTT
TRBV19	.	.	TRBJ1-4	CASSTAGYNEKLFF	TGTGCCAGTAGTACGGCGGGGTATAATGAAAAACTGTTTTTT
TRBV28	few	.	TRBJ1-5	CASSLARAYSNQPQHF	TGTGCCAGCAGTTTGGCCAGGGCCTATAGCAATCAGCCCCAGCATTTT
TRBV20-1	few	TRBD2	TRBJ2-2	CMGTSGRAGELFF	TGCATGGGGACTAGCGGGAGGGCCGGGGAGCTGTTTTTT
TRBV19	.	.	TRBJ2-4	CASSPSGLNIQYF	TGTGCCAGTAGCCCATCGGGACTAAACATTCAGTACTTC
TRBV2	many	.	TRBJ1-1	CARREFNTEAFF	TGTGCCAGACGAGAATTCAACACTGAAGCTTTCTTT
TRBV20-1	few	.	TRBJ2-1	CSARSMSVSYEQFF	TGCAGTGCTCGTAGTATGTCGGTCTCCTACGAGCAGTTCTTC
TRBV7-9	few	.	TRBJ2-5	CASSLGIDIQETQYF	TGTGCCAGCAGCTTAGGTATAGACATCCAAGAGACCCAGTACTTC
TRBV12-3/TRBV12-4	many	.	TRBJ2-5	CASSITGSVGETQYF	TGTGCCAGCAGTATAACAGGGTCGGTGGGGGAGACCCAGTACTTC
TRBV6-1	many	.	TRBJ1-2	CASTPVGGRGYTF	TGTGCCAGCACCCCGGTCGGGGGTCGCGGCTACACCTTC
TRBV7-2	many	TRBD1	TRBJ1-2	CASSNHGTGNYGYTF	TGTGCCAGCTCAAATCACGGGACAGGGAACTATGGCTACACCTTC
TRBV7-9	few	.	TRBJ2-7	CASSPNSIYEQYF	TGTGCCAGCAGCCCCAATAGCATCTACGAGCAGTACTTC
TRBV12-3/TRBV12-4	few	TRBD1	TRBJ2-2	CASRRAGTGGHGELFF	TGTGCCAGCAGACGCGCCGGGACAGGGGGCCACGGGGAGCTGTTTTTT
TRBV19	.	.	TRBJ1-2	CASRSWSGPGYGYTF	TGTGCCAGTAGGAGTTGGTCCGGGCCTGGTTATGGCTACACCTTC
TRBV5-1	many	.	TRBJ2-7	CASFGQSPGEQYF	TGCGCCAGCTTCGGACAGTCCCCGGGGGAGCAGTACTTC
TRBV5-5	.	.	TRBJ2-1	CASRTDLSSYNEQFF	TGTGCCAGCAGAACGGACTTGAGCTCCTACAATGAGCAGTTCTTC
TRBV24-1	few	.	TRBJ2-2	CATAISGTRISTGELFF	TGTGCCACCGCAATATCCGGGACCAGGATTAGCACCGGGGAGCTGTTTTTT
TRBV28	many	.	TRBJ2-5	CASSLGGDPANKAQYF	TGTGCCAGCAGTTTGGGGGGAGACCCCGCAAATAAGGCCCAGTACTTC
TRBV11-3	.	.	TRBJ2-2	CASRSRATGELFF	TGTGCCAGCAGATCCAGGGCTACCGGGGAGCTGTTTTTT
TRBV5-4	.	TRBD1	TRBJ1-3	CASSSDRAWITIYF	TGTGCCAGCAGTTCCGACAGGGCGTGGATCACCATATATTTT
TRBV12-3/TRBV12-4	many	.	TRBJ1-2	CASSSIRVGYGYTF	TGTGCCAGCAGCTCCATCAGGGTTGGCTATGGCTACACCTTC
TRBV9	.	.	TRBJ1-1	CASSPWGDHTEAFF	TGTGCCAGCAGCCCATGGGGGGACCACACTGAAGCTTTCTTT
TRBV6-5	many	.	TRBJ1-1	CASSLGMTTEAFF	TGTGCCAGCAGTTTAGGGATGACGACTGAAGCTTTCTTT
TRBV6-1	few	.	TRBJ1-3	CASRNQGNTIYF	TGTGCCAGCAGAAACCAAGGAAACACCATATATTTT
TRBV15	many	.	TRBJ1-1	CATSRPGANTEAFF	TGTGCCACCAGCAGACCAGGGGCGAACACTGAAGCTTTCTTT
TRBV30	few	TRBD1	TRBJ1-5	CAWGGQGDQPQHF	TGTGCCTGGGGGGGACAGGGGGATCAGCCCCAGCATTTT
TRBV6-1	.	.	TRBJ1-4	CASSETLATNEKLFF	TGTGCCAGCAGTGAGACACTCGCAACTAATGAAAAACTGTTTTTT
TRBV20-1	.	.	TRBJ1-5	CSVLSGSNQPQHF	TGCAGTGTTCTTTCGGGGAGCAATCAGCCCCAGCATTTT
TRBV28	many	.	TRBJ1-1	CASSLLYSTEAFF	TGTGCCAGCAGTTTACTTTACAGTACTGAAGCTTTCTTT
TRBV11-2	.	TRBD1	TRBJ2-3	CASSPTGGGLTDTQYF	TGTGCCAGCAGCCCGACAGGGGGCGGACTTACAGATACGCAGTATTTT
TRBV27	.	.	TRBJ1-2	CASKLGGLSPYGYTF	TGTGCCAGCAAGCTAGGCGGTTTGAGTCCCTATGGCTACACCTTC
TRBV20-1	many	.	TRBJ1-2	CSARDTDNYGYTF	TGCAGTGCTAGGGATACAGATAACTATGGCTACACCTTC
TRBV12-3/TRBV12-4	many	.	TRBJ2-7	CASSAGQGSGRNEQYF	TGTGCCAGCAGTGCGGGACAGGGAAGCGGGAGGAACGAGCAGTACTTC
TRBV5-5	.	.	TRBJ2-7	CASSFRKPSYEQYF	TGCGCCAGCAGCTTCAGGAAACCCTCCTACGAGCAGTACTTC
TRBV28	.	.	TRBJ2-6	CASSSGATGANVLTF	TGTGCCAGCAGTTCCGGAGCAACTGGGGCCAACGTCCTGACTTTC
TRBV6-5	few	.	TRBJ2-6	CASSYRGGGGSGANVLTF	TGTGCCAGCAGTTACCGGGGCGGGGGCGGCTCTGGGGCCAACGTCCTGACTTTC
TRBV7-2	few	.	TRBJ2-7	CASSPSETRPYEQYF	TGTGCCAGCAGCCCGTCGGAGACAAGACCCTACGAGCAGTACTTC
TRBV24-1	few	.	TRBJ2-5	CAHLGSQYF	TGTGCCCACCTGGGGTCCCAGTACTTC
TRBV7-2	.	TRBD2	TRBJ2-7	CASHTGRGDSYEQYF	TGTGCCAGCCACACCGGGCGGGGGGATTCCTACGAGCAGTACTTC
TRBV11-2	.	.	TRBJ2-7	CASSSKTGREQYF	TGTGCCAGCAGCTCCAAAACAGGGCGCGAGCAGTACTTC
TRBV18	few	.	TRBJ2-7	CASSKDDSYEQYF	TGTGCCAGCTCCAAGGACGACTCCTACGAGCAGTACTTC
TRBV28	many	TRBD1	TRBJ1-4	CASSLLGTGLEKLFF	TGTGCCAGCAGTTTGTTAGGGACAGGGTTAGAAAAACTGTTTTTT
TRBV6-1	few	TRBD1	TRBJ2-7	CALRRGQGSEQYF	TGTGCCCTCCGCCGGGGACAGGGATCCGAGCAGTACTTC
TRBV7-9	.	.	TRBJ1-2	CASSLEEAGDYGYTF	TGTGCCAGCAGCTTAGAGGAGGCAGGTGACTATGGCTACACCTTC
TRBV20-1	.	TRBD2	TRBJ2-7	CSASRLAGAFEQYF	TGCAGTGCTTCGAGACTAGCGGGAGCGTTTGAGCAGTACTTC
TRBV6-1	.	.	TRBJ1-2	CASSVGLVVLDGYTF	TGTGCCAGCAGTGTAGGACTTGTCGTGCTCGATGGCTACACCTTC
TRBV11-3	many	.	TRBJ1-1	CASSLDGLPGTEAFF	TGTGCCAGCAGCTTAGATGGTCTGCCGGGGACTGAAGCTTTCTTT
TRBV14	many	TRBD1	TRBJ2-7	CASSVTGTEDWKQYF	TGTGCCAGCAGCGTAACCGGGACAGAAGATTGGAAGCAGTACTTC
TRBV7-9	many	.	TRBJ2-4	CASSLRGEPDIQYF	TGTGCCAGCAGCTTACGAGGGGAACCGGACATTCAGTACTTC
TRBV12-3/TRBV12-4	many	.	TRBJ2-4	CASSLDVDALAKNIQYF	TGTGCCAGCAGTTTAGATGTTGATGCCCTAGCCAAAAACATTCAGTACTTC
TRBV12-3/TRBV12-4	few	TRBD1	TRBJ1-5	CASSSYQGALPQHF	TGTGCCAGCAGTTCCTATCAGGGGGCTCTGCCCCAGCATTTT
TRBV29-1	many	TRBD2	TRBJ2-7	CSVEDGSGGSYEQYF	TGCAGCGTTGAAGATGGTAGCGGGGGTTCCTACGAGCAGTACTTC
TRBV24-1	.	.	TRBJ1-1	CATNKHFRDTEAFF	TGTGCCACCAATAAACATTTCAGGGACACTGAAGCTTTCTTT
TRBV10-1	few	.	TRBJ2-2	CASSEVGRVGELFF	TGCGCCAGCAGTGAAGTTGGACGGGTCGGGGAGCTGTTTTTT
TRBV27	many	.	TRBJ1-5	CASSIDSDQPQHF	TGTGCCAGCAGTATCGACAGCGATCAGCCCCAGCATTTT
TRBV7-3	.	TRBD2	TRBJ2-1	CASSFGLAYNEQFF	TGTGCCAGCAGCTTCGGACTAGCTTACAATGAGCAGTTCTTC
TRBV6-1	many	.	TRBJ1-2	CASYIFSYRGYTF	TGTGCCAGCTACATCTTCTCCTACAGAGGCTACACCTTC
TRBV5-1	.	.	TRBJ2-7	CASAVTVTGEQYF	TGCGCCAGCGCCGTGACGGTCACCGGCGAGCAGTACTTC